Below, 11 T cell receptor beta chains from the same sample are listed, as sequenced in a study of blood T cell repertoires in COVID-19. Libraries were prepared by immunoSEQ multiplex PCR; TCRdb keeps only in-frame clonotypes and omits some of them. The table has a few hundred thousand clones, around 80% seen once. Source material: peripheral blood. These receptors came from a woman aged 45-60 years with acute or convalescent COVID-19.

The V and J genes are TRBV3-1 (or the pseudogene TRBV3-2) and TRBJ1-4, with 9 bases lining up with TRBD1. Germline CDR1 and CDR2: LGHDT and YNNKEL (reference sequence). V trimming: 1 base; J trimming: 4 bases; junction bases outside the gene matches: 13. The CDR3 is made up of 19 amino acids. This CDR3 is CASSQGPPGQGQDNEKLFF. The CDR3 DNA reads TGTGCCAGCAGCCAAGGGCCCCCGGGACAGGGACAGGATAATGAAAAACTGTTTTTT.

V gene TRBV9 combines with J gene TRBJ2-1; 11 nucleotides match TRBD2. The CDR3 runs 15 residues. Looked up from germline, CDR1 is SGDLS and CDR2 is YYNGEE. Trimming removed 6 bases from V and 4 bases from J; junction bases left unmatched: 6. Written as DNA, the CDR3 is TGTGCCAGCAAAGGGACTAGCGGAAAGTACAATGAGCAGTTCTTC. Encoded protein: CASKGTSGKYNEQFF.

CDR3 in amino acids: CASSLALAYGNTEAFF. The CDR3 DNA sequence: TGTGCCAGCAGCTTAGCTCTAGCTTATGGGAACACTGAAGCTTTCTTT. V is TRBV7-2 and J is TRBJ1-1; D is ambiguous. Germline assignment: CDR1 SGHTA and CDR2 FQGNSA. With 0 bases removed from V and 1 base from J, the gap between germline ends came to 12 bases. CDR3 length: 16 residues.

Note on this clone: This specimen includes other DNA sequences encoding the same CDR3. V is TRBV27 and J is TRBJ2-1; D is possibly TRBD2 (6 bases). Looked up from germline, CDR1 is MNHEY and CDR2 is SMNVEV (reference sequence). This CDR3 has 15 residues. V was clipped by 3 bases and J by 0 bases, with 9 bases between them. DNA of the CDR3: TGTGCCAGCAGTTTCGGGGGTTCCTCCTACAATGAGCAGTTCTTC. It specifies CASSFGGSSYNEQFF.

Comments on this clone: The same CDR3 arises from other DNA sequences in this sample as well. The chain recombines TRBV5-1 with TRBJ1-3; 7 bases fit TRBD1. The germline CDR1 and CDR2 sequences are SGHRS and YFSETQ. This CDR3 is 15 amino acids long. V trimming: 0 bases; J trimming: 0 bases; junction bases outside the gene matches: 0. The CDR3 reads CASSLGDSSGNTIYF. In DNA, the CDR3 is TGCGCCAGCAGCTTGGGGGACAGCTCTGGAAACACCATATATTTT.

The chain combines TRBV19 with TRBJ2-3; the match to TRBD2 covers 9 bases. Germline V gene sequence: CDR1 LNHDA, CDR2 SQIVND (reference sequence). V gave up 6 bases and J gave up 5 bases; unmatched junction bases: 3. The CDR3 sequence is 13 residues long. The CDR3 sequence is CASSHSGGDTQYF. CDR3 DNA: TGTGCCAGTAGCCATAGCGGGGGAGATACGCAGTATTTT.

V is TRBV6-6 and J is TRBJ1-3; TRBD1 agrees at 9 bases. V shed 4 bases and J 2 bases; nucleotides not matched to a gene: 6. The germline gives CDR1 MNHNY, CDR2 SVGAGI (reference sequence). The CDR3 runs 16 residues. Here the CDR3 DNA reads TGTGCCAGCAGTTTTGACAGGGGGGTAACTGGAAACACCATATATTTT. This translates into CASSFDRGVTGNTIYF.

The V gene is TRBV27, the J gene TRBJ1-6, with D possibly TRBD1 on 6 matching bases. The CDR3 is 15 amino acids. The germline CDR1 and CDR2 sequences are MNHEY and SMNVEV (reference sequence). Deletions cut 8 bases from V and 3 bases from J, with 14 bases between. CDR3 sequence reads: CASLKPTGYNSPLHF. The CDR3 coding sequence is TGTGCCAGCCTTAAGCCGACAGGCTATAATTCACCCCTCCACTTT.

The rearrangement links TRBV2 to TRBJ2-1, with TRBD2 matching over 7 bases. The CDR3 runs 13 residues. Looked up from germline, CDR1 is SNHLY and CDR2 is FYNNEI. The V segment lost 4 bases and the J segment 13 bases; nucleotides outside the gene matches: 10. DNA for the CDR3: TGTGCCAGCAGTGGTGAGACTCTAGCGGCTCAGTTCTTC. Protein product: CASSGETLAAQFF.

About this clone itself: The sample has other DNA sequences that encode this CDR3 too. The V call is TRBV5-1, the J call TRBJ2-1; 10 bases align to TRBD2. The CDR3 runs to 16 residues. J gave up 0 bases and V 5 bases, and 5 bases lay outside the gene matches. The germline gives CDR1 SGHRS, CDR2 YFSETQ. The CDR3 loop reads CASRPASGSSYNEQFF. The CDR3 nucleotides are TGCGCCAGCAGGCCCGCTAGCGGGAGCTCCTACAATGAGCAGTTCTTC.

The genes are TRBV18 and TRBJ1-3; D call uncertain. The CDR3 is 16 residues long. CDR1 and CDR2 from the germline V gene are KGHSH and LQKENI. V lost 2 bases, J lost 0 bases, and 11 bases lay in between. As DNA, the CDR3 is TGTGCCAGCTCACCAGCAGGTGGACTCTCTGGAAACACCATATATTTT. Encoded protein: CASSPAGGLSGNTIYF.